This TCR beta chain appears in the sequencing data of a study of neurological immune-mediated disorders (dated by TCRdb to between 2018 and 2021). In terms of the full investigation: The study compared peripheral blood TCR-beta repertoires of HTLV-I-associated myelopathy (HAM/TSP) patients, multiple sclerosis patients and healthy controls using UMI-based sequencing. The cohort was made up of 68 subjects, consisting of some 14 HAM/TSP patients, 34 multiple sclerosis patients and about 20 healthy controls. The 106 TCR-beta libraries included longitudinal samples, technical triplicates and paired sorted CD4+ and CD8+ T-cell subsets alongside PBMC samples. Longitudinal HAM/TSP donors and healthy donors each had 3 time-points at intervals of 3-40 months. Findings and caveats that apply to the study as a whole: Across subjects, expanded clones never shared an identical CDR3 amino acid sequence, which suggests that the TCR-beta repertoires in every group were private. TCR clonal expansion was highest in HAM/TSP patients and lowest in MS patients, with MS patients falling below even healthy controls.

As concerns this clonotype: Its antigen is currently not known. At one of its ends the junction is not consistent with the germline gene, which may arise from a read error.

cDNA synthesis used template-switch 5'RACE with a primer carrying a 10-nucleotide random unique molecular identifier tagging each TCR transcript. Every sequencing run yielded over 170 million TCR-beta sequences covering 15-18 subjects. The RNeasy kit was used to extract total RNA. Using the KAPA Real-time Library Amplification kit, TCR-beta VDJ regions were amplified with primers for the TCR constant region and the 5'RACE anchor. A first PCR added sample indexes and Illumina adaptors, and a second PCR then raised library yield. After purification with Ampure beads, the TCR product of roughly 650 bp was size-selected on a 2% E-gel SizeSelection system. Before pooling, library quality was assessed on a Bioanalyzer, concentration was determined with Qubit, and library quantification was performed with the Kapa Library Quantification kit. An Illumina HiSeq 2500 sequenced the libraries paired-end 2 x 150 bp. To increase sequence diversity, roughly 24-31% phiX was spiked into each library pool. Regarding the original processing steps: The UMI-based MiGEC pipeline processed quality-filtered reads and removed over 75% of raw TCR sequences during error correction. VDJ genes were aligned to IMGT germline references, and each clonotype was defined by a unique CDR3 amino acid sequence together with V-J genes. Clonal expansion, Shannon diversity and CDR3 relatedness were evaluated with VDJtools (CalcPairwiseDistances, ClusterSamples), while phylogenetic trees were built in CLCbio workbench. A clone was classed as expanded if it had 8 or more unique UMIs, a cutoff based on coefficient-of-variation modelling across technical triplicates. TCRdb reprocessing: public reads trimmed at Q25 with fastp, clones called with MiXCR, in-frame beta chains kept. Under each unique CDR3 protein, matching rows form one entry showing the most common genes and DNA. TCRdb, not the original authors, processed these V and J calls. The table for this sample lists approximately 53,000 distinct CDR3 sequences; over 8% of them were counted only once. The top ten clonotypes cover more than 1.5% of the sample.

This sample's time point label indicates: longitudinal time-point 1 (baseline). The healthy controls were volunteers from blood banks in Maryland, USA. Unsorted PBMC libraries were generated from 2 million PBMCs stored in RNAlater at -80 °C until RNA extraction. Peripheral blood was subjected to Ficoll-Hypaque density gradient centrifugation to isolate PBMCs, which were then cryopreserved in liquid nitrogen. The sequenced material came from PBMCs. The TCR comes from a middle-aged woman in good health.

Here is the DNA: TGTGCCAGCATCTCCTCCGGGGGTAATGAGCTGTTCTTC. The translation is CASISSGGNELFF. The chain is made from TRBV7-3 and TRBJ2-1; the D region possibly corresponds to TRBD2 (6 bases align). The germline V gene encodes CDR1 SGHTA and CDR2 FQGTGA. The CDR3 measures 13 amino acids from cysteine to phenylalanine. The entry retains the CDR3 DNA only, 39 bases that are in frame from base 1. The reference TRBV7-3 and TRBJ2-1 proteins fill in what lies around the CDR3, so the full variable domain reads GAGVSQTPSNKVTEKGKYVELRCDPISGHTALYWYRQSLGQGPEFLIYFQGTGAADDSGLPNDRFFAVRPEGSVSTLKIQRTERGDSAVYLCASISSGGNELFFGPGTRLTVL.